Below are 5 T cell receptor beta chains sequenced from a single sample in a study of Tregs in tolerant kidney transplant recipients (dated by TCRdb to 2018 to 2020). The library was obtained by the immunoSEQ multiplex PCR assay. What TCRdb holds here is the immuneACCESS table cut down to in-frame rearrangements. Part of the clones is not present; checked against another copy, under half of the missing clones reflect an unresolved V gene, and the others are unexplained. Within this sample are 240,000 or so clones, with about 86% of them counted one time only. In total, the top ten clones hold around 0.64% of the sample. What was sequenced was CD4+ T cells from blood. These receptors all stem from a human donor in good health.

V and J are TRBV2 and TRBJ2-7, with TRBD1 identical over 7 bases. The CDR3 covers 12 residues. After removal of 6 bases from V and 7 bases from J, the junction contained 6 bases not matched to a gene. Germline values: CDR1 SNHLY, CDR2 FYNNEI. CDR3 nucleotides: TGTGCCAGCAGGGAAAGGGGGCTTGAGCAGTACTTC. It yields the protein CASRERGLEQYF.

The sample holds one count of this clone. The V and J genes are TRBV30 and TRBJ2-5; 9 nucleotides agree with TRBD1. This CDR3 has 14 amino acids. Germline V gives CDR1 GTSNPN, CDR2 SVGIG (reference sequence). V lost 2 bases and J lost 6; bases outside the gene matches: 7. CDR3 DNA: TGTGCCTGGAGTACCGGGACAGGGTGGAAGACCCAGTACTTC. It is translated as CAWSTGTGWKTQYF.

The CDR3 region is CASSSHHEQFF. In DNA form, the CDR3 reads TGTGCTAGCTCTAGCCACCATGAGCAGTTCTTC. The chain has TRBV12-5 and TRBJ2-1, with D maybe TRBD2 (5 bases). The CDR3 consists of 11 residues. V dropped 9 bases and J dropped 8 bases, with 11 bases sitting between them. Germline V gene data show CDR1 as LGHNT and CDR2 as FRNRAP.

There are a few counts of this clone. This chain connects TRBV6-5 to TRBJ1-4; the D gene is possibly TRBD1 (6 bases). The CDR3 consists of 13 residues. The V end lost 10 bases, the J end lost 8 bases, and 17 bases lay between the germline ends. The germline V gene has CDR1 MNHEY and CDR2 SVGAGI. The chain's CDR3 is CANPQGKWEKLFF. DNA of the CDR3: TGTGCCAATCCACAGGGAAAATGGGAAAAACTGTTTTTT.

This chain connects TRBV30 to TRBJ1-3; D not resolved. This CDR3 has 15 amino acids. Germline lookup yields CDR1 GTSNPN and CDR2 SVGIG (reference sequence). V lost 3 bases and J lost 0, with 12 bases in between. CDR3 sequence (DNA): TGTGCCTGGAGCCCGCCGACGAGCTCTGGAAACACCATATATTTT. This translates into CAWSPPTSSGNTIYF.